Below are 5 T cell receptor beta chains sequenced from a single sample in a study of Ad26.COV2.S vaccination and SARS-CoV-2 variants. Data came from immunoSEQ multiplex PCR; TCRdb stores just in-frame clones and leaves some out. The sample carries around 300,000 clones, 80% to 90% recorded once. The sample's treatment: around 19 received Ad26.COV2.S at low or high dose, single or two shots; about 5 received placebo; per-sample allocation not given. Day 63 after the first vaccine or placebo injection was the time point for sampling. The sequences come from peripheral blood, collected in a trial of Ad26.COV2.S vaccine versus placebo. The receptor set was obtained from a person between 18 and 65 years old who received the Ad26.COV2.S COVID-19 vaccine or a placebo.

The J gene is TRBJ2-4, the V gene TRBV24-1; maybe TRBD2 (6 bases). The germline gives CDR1 KGHDR, CDR2 SFDVKD. V was clipped by 2 bases and J by 1 base, with 14 bases between them. This CDR3 spans 17 amino acids. The CDR3 nucleotides read TGTGCCACCAGTGATTCGCGGGATTCTGGGGCCAAAAACATTCAGTACTTC. As protein: CATSDSRDSGAKNIQYF.

V and J are TRBV19 and TRBJ2-3; D is possibly TRBD2 (6 bases). V was shortened by 5 bases and J by 2 bases, with 17 bases between the two germline ends. The CDR3 has 16 residues. CDR1 and CDR2 (germline): LNHDA, SQIVND (reference sequence). For the CDR3, the DNA is TGTGCCAGTAGTGTCGGAGCCTGGGAGGCCACAGATACGCAGTATTTT. Amino acid sequence: CASSVGAWEATDTQYF.

This clone was observed a single time. The chain joins TRBV3-1 (or the pseudogene TRBV3-2) to TRBJ2-3; a possible D gene is TRBD2 (7 bases). Trimming stripped 1 base from V and 8 bases from J, with 10 bases between. CDR3 length: 13 amino acids. In germline, CDR1 is LGHDT, CDR2 YNNKEL (reference sequence). The CDR3 nucleotides read TGTGCCAGCAGCCAAGTAGGGGGGGGTACGCAGTATTTT. It translates to CASSQVGGGTQYF.

The rearrangement uses TRBV18 and TRBJ2-5, with D possibly being TRBD1 (5 bases). The V end lost 3 bases, the J end lost 2 bases, and 10 bases lay between the germline ends. Germline V gives CDR1 KGHSH, CDR2 LQKENI. The CDR3 contains 14 residues. CDR3 amino acids: CASSPRQGQETQYF. CDR3 in DNA: TGTGCCAGCTCACCCAGGCAGGGACAAGAGACCCAGTACTTC.

The chain employs TRBV18 and TRBJ2-1; TRBD2 might be the D (5 bases). This CDR3 spans 12 amino acids. CDR1 is KGHSH and CDR2 is LQKENI in the germline V gene. Trimming left V 2 bases short and J 8 bases short, with 7 bases between. The CDR3 loop is CASSPSGYEQFF. CDR3 sequence (DNA): TGTGCCAGCTCACCATCGGGGTATGAGCAGTTCTTC.